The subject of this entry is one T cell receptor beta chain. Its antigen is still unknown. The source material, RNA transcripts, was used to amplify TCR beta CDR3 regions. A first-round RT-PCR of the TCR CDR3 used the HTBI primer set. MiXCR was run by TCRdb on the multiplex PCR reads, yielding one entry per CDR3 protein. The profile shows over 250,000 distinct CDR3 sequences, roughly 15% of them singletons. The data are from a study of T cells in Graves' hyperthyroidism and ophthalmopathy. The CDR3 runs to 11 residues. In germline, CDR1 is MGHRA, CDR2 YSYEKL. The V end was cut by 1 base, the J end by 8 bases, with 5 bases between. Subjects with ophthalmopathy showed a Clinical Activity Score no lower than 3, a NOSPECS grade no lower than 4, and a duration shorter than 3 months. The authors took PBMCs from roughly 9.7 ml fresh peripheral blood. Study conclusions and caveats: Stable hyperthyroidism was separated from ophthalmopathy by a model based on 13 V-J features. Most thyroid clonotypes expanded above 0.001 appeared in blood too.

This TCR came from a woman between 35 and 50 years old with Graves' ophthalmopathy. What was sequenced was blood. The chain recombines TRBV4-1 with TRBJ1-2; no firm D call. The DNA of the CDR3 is TGCGCCAGCAGCCAAGTTGGGGGCTACACCTTC. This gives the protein CASSQVGGYTF.